This TCR beta chain was observed in a study of response to subunit inactivated influenza vaccine. General study results and limits: The authors offered the suggestion that each seasonal influenza vaccination recruits few new T cells.

MiXCR was run by TCRdb on the RT-PCR reads, yielding one entry per CDR3 protein. Among 550,000 to 800,000 distinct CDR3 sequences listed, around 16% were seen once. This clonotype was recorded many times. The antigen is undetermined. Specimen: PBMCs from blood, collected 11 to 12 days after vaccination. The receptor's source is a man aged 50 to 59 who received an inactivated influenza vaccine.

CDR3 DNA: TGTGCCAGCCGGGCTAGACAGGGAGCCTACAATGAGCAGTTCTTC. Translating it yields CASRARQGAYNEQFF. V gene TRBV28 combines with J gene TRBJ2-1; 7 positions match TRBD1. There are 15 residues in the CDR3. Germline-derived CDR1 and CDR2 are MDHEN and SYDVKM. V lost 8 bases and J lost 2; bases outside the gene matches: 9. Together with reference TRBV28 and TRBJ2-1, the CDR3 gives the full variable domain: DVKVTQSSRYLVKRTGEKVFLECVQDMDHENMFWYRQDPGLGLRLIYFSYDVKMKEKGDIPEGYSVSREKKERFSLILESASTNQTSMYLCASRARQGAYNEQFFGPGTRLTVL.